This T cell receptor (beta chain) was observed in a study of blood T cell repertoires in COVID-19. Whole-study context: The United States, Italy and Spain supplied acute and convalescent COVID-19 samples. The analysed material was cDNA or gDNA that came from T cells, B-cell-depleted T cells, or PBMCs.

V shed 3 bases, J shed 2 bases, and the junction held 6 bases outside the gene matches. The germline V gene encodes CDR1 LNHNV and CDR2 YYDKDF (reference sequence). The CDR3 sequence is 16 residues long. In the original workflow: Using reference gene primer amplification, nucleated cell counts were estimated. The assay was immunoSEQ multiplex PCR, and TCRdb's table has in-frame clones only and misses some. The DNA gave D and trimming, while V, J and clone size come from that table. The sample contains roughly 140,000 clones, 85% to 90% of which appear only once. Sequencing was done on a sample of peripheral blood. This chain connects TRBV15 to TRBJ1-3; 8 nucleotides line up with TRBD1. The clonotype comes from a woman of 80 years or more with acute or convalescent COVID-19. Written as DNA, the CDR3 is TGTGCCACCAGCAGGGGAGGACAGGGTGCTGGAAACACCATATATTTT. Its protein product is CATSRGGQGAGNTIYF.